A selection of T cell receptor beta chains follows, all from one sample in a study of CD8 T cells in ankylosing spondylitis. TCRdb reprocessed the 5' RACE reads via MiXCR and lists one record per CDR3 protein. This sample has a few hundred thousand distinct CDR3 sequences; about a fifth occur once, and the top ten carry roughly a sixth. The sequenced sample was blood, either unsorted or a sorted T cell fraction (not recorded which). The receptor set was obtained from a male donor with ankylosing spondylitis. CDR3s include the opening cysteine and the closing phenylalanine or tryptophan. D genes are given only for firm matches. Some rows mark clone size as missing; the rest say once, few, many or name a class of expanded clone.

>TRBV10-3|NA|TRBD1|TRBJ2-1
TGTGCCATAGGGCCGAGGGACAGGGCTGTGGGTGAGCAGTTCTTC
CAIGPRDRAVGEQFF
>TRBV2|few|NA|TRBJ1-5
TGTGCCAGCAGGGAACCCTTGGTACCCCAGCATTTT
CASREPLVPQHF
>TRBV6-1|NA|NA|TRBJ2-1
TGTGCCAGCAGACCCTCAAACGTCTACAATGAGCAGTTCTTC
CASRPSNVYNEQFF
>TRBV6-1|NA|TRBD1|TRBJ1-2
TGTGCCAGCAGGCTAGCTCCGGGACAGGGGAATGGCTACACCTTC
CASRLAPGQGNGYTF
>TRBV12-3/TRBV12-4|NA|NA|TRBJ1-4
TGTGCCAGCAGTTTTGGGCAGCCAAATGAAAAACTGTTTTTT
CASSFGQPNEKLFF
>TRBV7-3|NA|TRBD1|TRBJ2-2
TGTGCCAGCAGCTTGTCCGGGGACAGGGGTCGCACCGGGGAGCTGTTTTTT
CASSLSGDRGRTGELFF
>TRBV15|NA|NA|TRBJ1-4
TGTGCCACCGGTCTGATGAGTGAAAAACTGTTTTTT
CATGLMSEKLFF
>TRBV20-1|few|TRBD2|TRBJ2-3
TGCAGTGCTACTGGGACTAGCGAAGATACGCAGTATTTT
CSATGTSEDTQYF
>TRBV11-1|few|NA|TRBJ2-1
TGTGCCAGCAGTTACCTACAGGGAGGCAATGAGCAGTTCTTC
CASSYLQGGNEQFF
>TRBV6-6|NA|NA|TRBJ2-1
TGTGCCAGCAGTTTCGACGCCTACAATGCGCAGTTCTTC
CASSFDAYNAQFF
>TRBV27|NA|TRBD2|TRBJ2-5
TGTGCCAGCAGCCTGACTAGCGGGAGATTTGGGACCCAGTACTTC
CASSLTSGRFGTQYF
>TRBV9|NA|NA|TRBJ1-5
TGTGCCAGCAGCGTAGGGGGTACGGTTAATCAGCCCCAGCATTTT
CASSVGGTVNQPQHF
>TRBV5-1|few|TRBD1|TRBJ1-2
TGCGCCAGCAGCTCAGACTCAGGGGGCCGAAACTATGGCTACACCTTC
CASSSDSGGRNYGYTF
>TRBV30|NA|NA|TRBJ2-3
TGTGCCGGGGGGTTACGCACAGATACGCAGTATTTT
CAGGLRTDTQYF
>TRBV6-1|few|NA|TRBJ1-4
TGTGCCAGCGGACTGGGGGATAGGGTCGAAGAAAAACTGTTTTTT
CASGLGDRVEEKLFF
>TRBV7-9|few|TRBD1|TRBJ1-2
TGTGCCAGCAGTAAAGACAGGGTCGGTGGCTACACCTTC
CASSKDRVGGYTF
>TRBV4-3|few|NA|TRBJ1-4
TGCGCCAGCAGCCAACGCCGGGCCATCAATGAAAAACTGTTTTTT
CASSQRRAINEKLFF
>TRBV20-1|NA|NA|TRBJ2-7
TGCAGTGCTAGCGACTCTCGACAGGCTAGGGAGCAGTACTTC
CSASDSRQAREQYF